A selection of T cell receptor beta chains follows, all from one sample in a study of blood T cell repertoires in COVID-19. The protocol was immunoSEQ multiplex PCR, while the TCRdb copy is restricted to in-frame clones and leaves out a portion. The repertoire consists of some 140,000 clones, with approximately 84% occurring once and the leading ten covering about a sixth. What was sequenced was peripheral blood. These receptors all stem from a woman in her forties or fifties who had recovered from COVID-19. Each CDR3 is given with its conserved first and last residue. A D gene is named only where the DNA matches it firmly. Expanded clones get a size class; other rows say once, few or many, or leave the size out.

TRBV6-5	13	NA	TRBJ2-5	NA	CASSSPGVETQYF	TGTGCCAGCAGTTCCCCGGGGGTAGAGACCCAGTACTTC
TRBV25-1	15	NA	TRBJ2-2	TRBD2	CASSSSGGDTGELFF	TGTGCCAGCAGTAGTTCTGGGGGGGACACCGGGGAGCTGTTTTTT
TRBV13	11	NA	TRBJ2-1	NA	CASSFSNEQFF	TGTGCCAGCAGCTTTAGCAATGAGCAGTTCTTC
TRBV6-6	12	few	TRBJ1-5	NA	CASRSVNQPQHF	TGTGCCAGCAGGTCAGTGAATCAGCCCCAGCATTTT
TRBV7-2	18	NA	TRBJ2-3	TRBD2	CASSALPLAGERVGTQYF	TGTGCCAGCAGCGCCCTACCTCTAGCGGGAGAGCGGGTGGGGACGCAGTATTTT
TRBV5-1	15	NA	TRBJ1-1	TRBD1	CASSLSPGGNTEAFF	TGCGCCAGCAGCTTGTCACCAGGGGGGAACACTGAAGCTTTCTTT
TRBV29-1	12	NA	TRBJ2-7	NA	CSVEAISNEQYF	TGCAGCGTTGAAGCTATTTCGAACGAGCAGTACTTC
TRBV28	16	NA	TRBJ2-7	TRBD1	CASSLAGQGFGYEQYF	TGTGCCAGCAGTTTGGCAGGACAGGGGTTCGGGTACGAGCAGTACTTC
TRBV6-5	14	NA	TRBJ2-1	NA	CASSSGPPGALQFF	TGTGCCAGCAGCTCCGGGCCCCCAGGGGCTTTGCAGTTCTTC
TRBV7-7	16	NA	TRBJ2-5	TRBD2	CASSFTAGGDGETQYF	TGTGCCAGCAGCTTTACAGCGGGGGGCGATGGAGAGACCCAGTACTTC
TRBV30	17	NA	TRBJ1-2	TRBD1	CAWSGVGTGGGFEGYTF	TGTGCCTGGAGTGGAGTGGGGACAGGGGGCGGTTTCGAGGGCTACACCTTC
TRBV12-3/TRBV12-4	12	NA	TRBJ1-2	NA	CASSPEGYGYTF	TGTGCCAGCAGTCCCGAGGGCTATGGCTACACCTTC
TRBV20-1	14	NA	TRBJ2-3	NA	CSASETGEADTQYF	TGCAGTGCTAGTGAGACGGGAGAGGCAGATACGCAGTATTTT
TRBV7-9	15	NA	TRBJ1-4	TRBD1	CASSPAGTGVEKLFF	TGTGCCAGCAGCCCAGCCGGGACAGGGGTTGAAAAACTGTTTTTT
TRBV2	14	NA	TRBJ1-5	NA	CASTVTVSNQPQHF	TGTGCCAGCACCGTTACGGTCAGCAATCAGCCCCAGCATTTT
TRBV7-8	11	NA	TRBJ2-7	NA	CASSSYYEQYF	TGTGCCAGCAGCTCCTATTACGAGCAGTACTTC
TRBV10-3	15	NA	TRBJ2-1	TRBD2	CAIRGASGGYNEQFF	TGTGCCATCAGGGGGGCTAGCGGGGGCTACAATGAGCAGTTCTTC
TRBV5-1	18	many	TRBJ1-3	TRBD1	CASSVGTGYVGPGNTIYF	TGCGCCAGCAGCGTCGGGACAGGGTACGTGGGGCCTGGAAACACCATATATTTT
TRBV7-9	15	NA	TRBJ1-4	NA	CASSPLAGTNEKLFF	TGTGCCAGCAGCCCCCTCGCCGGAACTAATGAAAAACTGTTTTTT
TRBV4-1	18	NA	TRBJ2-4	TRBD2	CASSNGLAGGLAKNIQYF	TGCGCCAGCAGCAACGGACTAGCGGGGGGTCTAGCCAAAAACATTCAGTACTTC
TRBV6-5	14	once	TRBJ1-1	TRBD1	CASSYDDRGPVAFF	TGTGCCAGCAGTTACGACGACAGGGGGCCAGTGGCTTTCTTT
TRBV2	15	NA	TRBJ2-5	TRBD2	CASSLESGGAETQYF	TGTGCCAGCAGTTTGGAGAGCGGGGGGGCCGAGACCCAGTACTTC
TRBV10-3	20	NA	TRBJ2-2	NA	CAISESKGPIGPGEPGELFF	TGTGCCATCAGTGAGTCGAAGGGGCCTATTGGACCGGGGGAACCCGGGGAGCTGTTTTTT
TRBV2	13	NA	TRBJ2-5	TRBD1	CARAGTAGETQYF	TGTGCCAGGGCCGGGACAGCCGGGGAGACCCAGTACTTC
TRBV30	14	once	TRBJ1-1	TRBD1	CAWSVATGGKKAFF	TGTGCCTGGAGTGTAGCAACAGGGGGTAAAAAAGCTTTCTTT
TRBV6-5	15	NA	TRBJ1-6	TRBD1	CASRQNRGENSPLHF	TGTGCCAGCAGGCAAAACAGGGGGGAGAATTCACCCCTCCACTTT
TRBV11-3	13	NA	TRBJ2-2	NA	CASRFSNTGELFF	TGTGCCAGCAGGTTTTCTAACACCGGGGAGCTGTTTTTT
TRBV5-4	12	once	TRBJ2-1	NA	CASSFSGNEQFF	TGTGCCAGCAGCTTTTCGGGGAATGAGCAGTTCTTC
TRBV7-2	15	NA	TRBJ2-1	TRBD1	CASSPGQGNYNEQFF	TGTGCCAGCAGCCCCGGACAGGGAAACTACAATGAGCAGTTCTTC
TRBV30	13	NA	TRBJ1-1	NA	CAWTGGSVAEAFF	TGTGCCTGGACCGGGGGTTCGGTGGCTGAAGCTTTCTTT
TRBV11-2	14	NA	TRBJ2-1	NA	CASSLGAGYNEQFF	TGTGCCAGCAGCTTAGGGGCAGGGTACAATGAGCAGTTCTTC
TRBV10-3	14	NA	TRBJ2-6	NA	CAISESDPGGVLTF	TGTGCCATCAGTGAGTCGGACCCCGGCGGGGTCCTGACTTTC
TRBV12-5	17	NA	TRBJ1-5	NA	CASGLGTAFSSNQPQHF	TGTGCTAGTGGTTTGGGGACAGCCTTTTCGAGCAATCAGCCCCAGCATTTT
TRBV5-5	13	NA	TRBJ1-2	NA	CASSLAPARGYTF	TGTGCCAGCAGCCTCGCGCCTGCGCGGGGCTACACCTTC
TRBV24-1	16	NA	TRBJ2-1	TRBD1	CATSDPRQGAYNEQFF	TGTGCCACCAGTGATCCGCGACAGGGGGCCTACAATGAGCAGTTCTTC
TRBV7-6	16	NA	TRBJ1-1	NA	CASSLSYRSLNTEAFF	TGTGCCAGCAGCTTATCATACAGGAGCTTGAACACTGAAGCTTTCTTT
TRBV11-1	14	NA	TRBJ2-2	TRBD1	CASSDRGYTGELFF	TGTGCCAGCAGCGACAGGGGGTACACCGGGGAGCTGTTTTTT
TRBV5-1	15	NA	TRBJ1-4	NA	CASSTRDFDNEKLFF	TGCGCCAGCAGCACTCGGGACTTCGATAATGAAAAACTGTTTTTT
TRBV28	11	NA	TRBJ2-7	NA	CASTHKGEQYF	TGTGCCAGCACCCATAAGGGGGAGCAGTACTTC
TRBV6-5	15	NA	TRBJ2-2	NA	CASSRTPANTGELFF	TGTGCCAGCAGTCGGACACCCGCGAACACCGGGGAGCTGTTTTTT
TRBV18	15	NA	TRBJ1-1	NA	CASSPQEAGRAEAFF	TGTGCCAGCTCACCACAGGAGGCGGGTCGGGCTGAAGCTTTCTTT
TRBV7-9	13	NA	TRBJ1-3	NA	CASILQSGNTIYF	TGTGCCAGCATCCTGCAGTCCGGAAACACCATATATTTT
TRBV4-1	17	NA	TRBJ2-1	NA	CASSQDSRVQVYNEQFF	TGCGCCAGCAGCCAAGATTCAAGGGTACAGGTGTACAATGAGCAGTTCTTC
TRBV9	11	NA	TRBJ1-2	NA	CASGEGWGYTF	TGTGCCAGCGGGGAGGGCTGGGGCTACACCTTC
TRBV30	11	NA	TRBJ2-3	NA	CAWSAQDTQYF	TGTGCCTGGAGTGCCCAAGATACGCAGTATTTT
TRBV5-1	17	NA	TRBJ2-3	TRBD2	CASSLGSGGPPIDTQYF	TGCGCCAGCAGCTTGGGAAGCGGGGGACCACCTATAGATACGCAGTATTTT
TRBV5-4	14	NA	TRBJ2-3	NA	CASSIGGRADTQYF	TGTGCCAGCAGCATCGGTGGGCGAGCAGATACGCAGTATTTT